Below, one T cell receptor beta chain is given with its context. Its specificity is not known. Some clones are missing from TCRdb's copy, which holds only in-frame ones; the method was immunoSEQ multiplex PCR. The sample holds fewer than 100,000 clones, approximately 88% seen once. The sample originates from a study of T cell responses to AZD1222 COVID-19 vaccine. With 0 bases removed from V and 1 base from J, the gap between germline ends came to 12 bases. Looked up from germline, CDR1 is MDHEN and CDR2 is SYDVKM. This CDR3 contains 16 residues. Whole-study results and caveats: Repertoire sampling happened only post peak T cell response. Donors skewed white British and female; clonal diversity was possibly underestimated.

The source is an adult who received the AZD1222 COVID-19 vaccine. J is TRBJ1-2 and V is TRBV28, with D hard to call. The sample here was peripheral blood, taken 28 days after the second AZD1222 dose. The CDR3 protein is CASSLWGSSSNYGYTF. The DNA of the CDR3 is TGTGCCAGCAGTTTATGGGGCAGTAGCAGTAACTATGGCTACACCTTC.